This T cell receptor (beta chain) was recorded in a study of CD8 T cells in acute hepatitis C reinfection (dated by TCRdb to the early 2020s). Regarding the complete study: The study profiled the TCRbeta repertoire of CD8+ T cells specific for the HCV NS3-1073 epitope during acute infection and after viral clearance. Four spontaneous resolvers provided paired acute and follow-up samples. Results the study describes overall, beyond this receptor: Because bulk sequencing covered only the TCRbeta chain, the alphabeta pairing of the public clonotypes could not be determined. Preferential use of the TRBV04 and TRBV06 gene families was observed in all groups, and this preferential usage was not explained by overrepresentation in the naive pool. The NS3-1073 specific repertoires were highly diverse, and diversity did not differ significantly among acute resolver, follow-up resolver and acute chronic samples. CDR3 sequences shared with other epitopes were rare, and differing sequencing approaches may have limited exact matching. NS3-1073 specific cells were too rare to sort in chronically infected subjects, so no follow-up repertoires exist for those subjects. About 13 public clonotypes were found regardless of outcome; one public clonotype used V04-02/J02-02.

Genomic DNA was extracted from the FACS-sorted cells, and the TCRbeta chains were sequenced by the commercial immunoSEQ service. Per the source publication's procedure: ImmunoSEQ Analyzer software v3.0 and R v3.5.1 were used to analyze the repertoire data. Only productive rearrangements were analyzed, as sequences containing stop codons or out-of-frame rearrangements were removed. The sequencing provider supplied the Simpson diversity, Shannon entropy, CDR3 length and nucleotide addition metrics. Clonotypes were categorized by frequency as dominant, sub-dominant, low or lowest abundance, and clonotypes below 0.1% were excluded from most analyses. Any CDR3 amino acid clonotype present in at least two subjects at a cumulative frequency of at least 0.5% was labeled public. Here the immuneACCESS table is served through TCRdb, limited to in-frame sequences with V and J called. Missing clones are a known gap in these copies; in checked studies unresolved V genes cover under half, and the rest lacks a known reason. That table furnishes V, J and clone size, whereas the DNA furnished D and trimming. This sample lists tens of thousands of clones; roughly 88% were detected once. Of the sample, approximately 11% is held by the ten largest clones.

Details on this clone: It lacks a known antigen. No base quality values were provided; no much bigger clone lies one nucleotide off.

The time point label, as the study defines it: naive CD8 control sorted from an acute-time-point sample. Enrolled in the Montreal Hepatitis C Cohort (HEPCO) in Canada, the donors were people who inject drugs, and these donors were followed every 3 months. Acute primary HCV infection was defined as a positive HCV RNA or antibody test that came after a negative test within the prior 24 weeks. Antibodies against CD3, CD8 and CD45RO were used for surface staining, and dead cells were excluded with an aqua fixable dye. Under 10 spontaneous resolvers, defined by HCV RNA clearance within 24 weeks, were included in the cohort. Once thawed from cryostorage, peripheral blood mononuclear cells underwent negative selection via the MACS CD8+ T cell Isolation Kit to obtain CD8+ T cells. A BD FACSAria II cell sorter was used for cell sorting. As encoded in the germline V gene (reference sequence), CDR1 is MNHEY while CDR2 is SMNVEV. The CDR3 goes from the cysteine to the phenylalanine over 17 residues. Solely the CDR3 DNA is kept, with 51 bases framed from the first base. Ends trimmed: V by 6 bases, J by 0 bases; bases unmatched to a gene: 5.

The source is a woman under 30 who spontaneously cleared hepatitis C infection. What was sequenced was naive CD8+ T cells from PBMCs. What this sample's cell subset or site label stands for: sorted total naive CD45RO-negative CD8+ T cells. Here the chain combines TRBV27 and TRBJ2-1; 13 bases in between match TRBD2. The DNA sequence is given as TGTGCCAGCAGGGGGACTAGCGGGACCTACTCCTACAATGAGCAGTTCTTC. Its product reads: CASRGTSGTYSYNEQFF.